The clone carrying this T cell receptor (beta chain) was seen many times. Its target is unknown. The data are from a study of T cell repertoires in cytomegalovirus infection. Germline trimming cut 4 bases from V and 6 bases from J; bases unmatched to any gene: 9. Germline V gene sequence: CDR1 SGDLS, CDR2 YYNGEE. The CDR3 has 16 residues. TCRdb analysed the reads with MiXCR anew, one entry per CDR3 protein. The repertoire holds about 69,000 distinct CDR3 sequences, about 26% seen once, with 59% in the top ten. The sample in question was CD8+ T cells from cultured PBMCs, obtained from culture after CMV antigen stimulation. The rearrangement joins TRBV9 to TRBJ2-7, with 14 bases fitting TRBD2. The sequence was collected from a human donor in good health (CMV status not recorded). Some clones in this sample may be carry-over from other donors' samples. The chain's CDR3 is CASSRTGLAGVSEQYF. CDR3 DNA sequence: TGTGCCAGCAGCCGCACGGGACTAGCGGGGGTGAGCGAGCAGTACTTC.